The present T cell receptor (beta chain) was sequenced within a study of prognosis after radiotherapy for stage I lung cancer. Study at large: No patient received concurrent therapy with stereotactic body radiotherapy. Development of distant metastases after radiotherapy was seen in several patients at a median of approximately 7 months, with no significant progression in around 15. Regarding the study as a whole: Patients with and without metastases reportedly differed in TRBV and TRBJ gene usage frequencies.

Two-round multiplex PCR, the amplification method, yielded TCR beta CDR3 from genomic DNA. Round-one PCR had primers specific to each TRBV and TRBJ gene. One entry per CDR3 protein results from TCRdb running MiXCR on the multiplex PCR reads. This table holds about 16,000 distinct CDR3 sequences, just under 45% found once. V was shortened by 2 bases and J by 0 bases, with 11 bases between the two germline ends. Germline CDR1 SNHLY, CDR2 FYNNEI. This CDR3 has 16 residues. On two occasions, one at each of two time points, approximately 5.9 milliliters of peripheral blood were drawn. This clonotype occurred many times. Its antigen remains unknown.

The source was PBMCs, collected before or after stereotactic body radiation therapy (not recorded which). The V call is TRBV2, the J call TRBJ2-1; D is ambiguous. This TCR derives from a donor aged 50 or older with non-small cell lung cancer. CDR3 residues: CASSEWKDGSYNEQFF. In DNA form, the CDR3 reads TGTGCCAGCAGTGAATGGAAAGACGGCTCCTACAATGAGCAGTTCTTC.